This record concerns one T cell receptor (beta chain) sequence. TCRdb independently ran MiXCR on the reads; one entry per CDR3 protein. Of some 400,000 distinct CDR3 sequences detected, roughly 31% appear once; the ten largest clones hold approximately 15%. These data originate in a study of T cell repertoires in cytomegalovirus infection. The junction had 5 bases not matched to a gene; V was cut back by 5 bases and J by 4 bases. CDR3 size: 15 residues. CDR1 SGHVS and CDR2 FQNEAQ come from the germline V gene. The origin of this receptor is a human donor in good health (CMV status not recorded). Some clones in this sample may be carry-over from other donors' samples. Source material: PBMCs. The chain has TRBV7-8 and TRBJ2-1; the match to TRBD1 covers 10 bases. As DNA, the CDR3 is TGTGCCAGCAGCGCCGGGACAGGGGAGTACAATGAGCAGTTCTTC. Translation: CASSAGTGEYNEQFF.